Listed below are T cell receptor beta chains from one sample, sequenced in a study of blood T cell repertoires in COVID-19. Measured with immunoSEQ multiplex PCR; TCRdb has only the in-frame clones, and not every one. This table holds around 260,000 clones, around nine tenths found once. Sequencing input: PBMCs or T cells enriched from blood (not recorded which). Receptors originate from a woman aged 25 to 45 who had recovered from COVID-19. CDR3s include the opening cysteine and the closing phenylalanine or tryptophan. Fields, in order: clone size, V gene, D gene, J gene, CDR3 protein, CDR3 DNA. D genes are given only for firm matches. Only some rows state a clone size, as once, few, many or a class for expanded clones.

-,TRBV19,TRBD2,TRBJ2-5,CASSPGLAGDVAGDQETQYF,TGTGCCAGTAGTCCCGGACTAGCGGGAGATGTAGCGGGTGATCAAGAGACCCAGTACTTC
-,TRBV4-1,TRBD1,TRBJ2-1,CASSPRQGMGNEQFF,TGCGCCAGCAGCCCCCGACAGGGAATGGGGAATGAGCAGTTCTTC
-,TRBV4-2,TRBD1,TRBJ1-2,CASSHPGQGAYGYTF,TGTGCCAGCAGCCACCCCGGACAGGGGGCGTATGGCTACACCTTC
once,TRBV27,TRBD1,TRBJ1-1,CASSLHGTGLNTEAFF,TGTGCCAGCAGTTTACATGGGACAGGGCTGAACACTGAAGCTTTCTTT
-,TRBV5-4,TRBD2,TRBJ2-1,CASSPGGMGEIRQFF,TGTGCCAGCAGCCCGGGGGGGATGGGTGAAATTAGGCAGTTCTTC
-,TRBV5-1,TRBD1,TRBJ2-6,CASSLISGGSGANVLTF,TGCGCCAGCAGCTTGATTTCAGGGGGTTCTGGGGCCAACGTCCTGACTTTC
-,TRBV12-3/TRBV12-4,TRBD1,TRBJ1-1,CASSPGTGAEAFF,TGTGCCAGCAGTCCCGGGACAGGGGCTGAAGCTTTCTTT
-,TRBV19,-,TRBJ2-6,CASSTGRGTGANVLTF,TGTGCCAGTAGTACCGGACGGGGAACTGGGGCCAACGTCCTGACTTTC
-,TRBV24-1,TRBD2,TRBJ2-1,CATSDLGREGLNEQFF,TGTGCCACCAGTGATTTAGGGCGGGAGGGCCTCAATGAGCAGTTCTTC
-,TRBV24-1,TRBD1,TRBJ2-7,CATSDRQGEGQYF,TGTGCCACCAGTGACAGACAGGGCGAGGGGCAGTACTTC
-,TRBV7-2,-,TRBJ1-6,CASSLPDRINSPLHF,TGTGCCAGCAGCTTACCAGACAGGATTAATTCACCCCTCCACTTT
-,TRBV11-2,TRBD1,TRBJ2-1,CASSQGQTYNEQFF,TGTGCCAGCAGCCAGGGACAGACCTACAATGAGCAGTTCTTC
-,TRBV19,TRBD1,TRBJ2-5,CASSTTGGEETQYF,TGTGCCAGTAGTACCACAGGGGGCGAGGAGACCCAGTACTTC
-,TRBV30,-,TRBJ1-1,CAWSPRGPTEAFF,TGTGCCTGGAGCCCCAGGGGCCCCACTGAAGCTTTCTTT
-,TRBV6-5,TRBD1,TRBJ1-2,CASSLGQDRGYTF,TGTGCCAGCAGTTTGGGACAGGACAGGGGCTACACCTTC
-,TRBV18,TRBD1,TRBJ1-5,CASSPGQGANQPQHF,TGTGCCAGCTCACCCGGGCAGGGGGCAAATCAGCCCCAGCATTTT
-,TRBV13,TRBD1,TRBJ2-5,CASSSGQAQETQYF,TGTGCCAGCAGCTCGGGACAGGCCCAAGAGACCCAGTACTTC
-,TRBV27,TRBD1,TRBJ1-3,CASSQADRAGNTIYF,TGTGCCAGCAGCCAGGCCGACAGGGCTGGAAACACCATATATTTT
-,TRBV5-6,TRBD1,TRBJ2-7,CASRHNPGQGAAEQYF,TGTGCCAGCAGACACAACCCGGGACAGGGGGCCGCCGAGCAGTACTTC
-,TRBV19,-,TRBJ2-5,CASQPGSASIETQYF,TGTGCCAGCCAACCCGGGAGTGCAAGTATAGAGACCCAGTACTTC
few,TRBV5-4,TRBD1,TRBJ1-2,CASSLPDRDGYGYTF,TGTGCCAGCAGCTTACCTGACAGGGACGGCTATGGCTACACCTTC
few,TRBV5-4,-,TRBJ2-7,CASSAKTGFDSYEQYF,TGTGCCAGCAGCGCCAAGACAGGTTTCGATTCCTACGAGCAGTACTTC
-,TRBV28,-,TRBJ2-1,CASSPILTSSYNEQFF,TGTGCCAGCAGCCCAATCTTAACTAGCTCCTACAATGAGCAGTTCTTC
-,TRBV7-9,TRBD2,TRBJ2-5,CASSLGGSGSSETQYF,TGTGCCAGCAGCTTAGGCGGTAGCGGGAGCTCAGAGACCCAGTACTTC
-,TRBV29-1,TRBD2,TRBJ2-7,CSVEGKSGIDSYEQYF,TGCAGCGTCGAGGGAAAGAGCGGGATCGACTCCTACGAGCAGTACTTC
once,TRBV28,TRBD2,TRBJ2-2,CASGSFPGGVTGELFF,TGTGCCAGCGGCTCCTTCCCGGGAGGGGTGACCGGGGAGCTGTTTTTT
-,TRBV28,-,TRBJ2-7,CASRPSGPTSYEQYF,TGTGCCAGCCGACCCAGCGGGCCGACTTCCTACGAGCAGTACTTC
-,TRBV18,-,TRBJ1-2,CASSPGLAGTGDYGYTF,TGTGCCAGCTCACCCGGGCTGGCTGGTACAGGAGACTATGGCTACACCTTC
-,TRBV19,TRBD2,TRBJ2-7,CASSITSGRDTYEQYF,TGTGCCAGTAGTATTACTAGCGGGAGGGATACCTACGAGCAGTACTTC
-,TRBV7-2,TRBD2,TRBJ2-7,CASSSAGTSGRAGSYEQYF,TGTGCCAGCAGCTCGGCCGGGACTAGCGGGAGGGCCGGGTCCTACGAGCAGTACTTC
-,TRBV28,TRBD2,TRBJ2-1,CASSLTSGSSYNEQFF,TGTGCCAGCAGTCTGACTAGCGGGAGCTCCTACAATGAGCAGTTCTTC
-,TRBV28,-,TRBJ1-2,CASSLRIGGYTF,TGTGCCAGCAGTTTACGCATCGGTGGCTACACCTTC
-,TRBV7-2,-,TRBJ2-7,CASSPNRGSDEQYF,TGTGCCAGCAGCCCAAACCGCGGGTCGGACGAGCAGTACTTC
-,TRBV28,TRBD2,TRBJ2-2,CASSFRTSGELFF,TGTGCCAGCAGTTTCCGGACTAGCGGGGAGCTGTTTTTT
-,TRBV5-6,TRBD2,TRBJ2-1,CASSAGLASFEQFF,TGTGCCAGCAGCGCGGGACTAGCGTCGTTTGAGCAGTTCTTC
once,TRBV11-2,-,TRBJ1-6,CASSLRQNNSPLHF,TGTGCCAGCAGCTTAAGACAGAATAATTCACCCCTCCACTTT
-,TRBV28,-,TRBJ2-2,CASSLLGSFTGELFF,TGTGCCAGCAGTTTATTGGGCAGCTTTACCGGGGAGCTGTTTTTT
-,TRBV7-2,TRBD2,TRBJ2-7,CASSLFAGDSEQYF,TGTGCCAGCAGCTTATTTGCGGGAGACAGCGAGCAGTACTTC
-,TRBV18,TRBD2,TRBJ2-5,CASSPRTSGAERPTQETQYF,TGTGCCAGCTCACCCCGGACTAGCGGAGCCGAAAGACCAACTCAAGAGACCCAGTACTTC
-,TRBV6-6,TRBD1,TRBJ1-1,CASVTPGGTEAFF,TGTGCCAGCGTAACTCCAGGGGGTACTGAAGCTTTCTTT
-,TRBV6-5,TRBD2,TRBJ2-5,CASSYSGRAQETQYF,TGTGCCAGCAGTTACAGCGGGAGGGCCCAAGAGACCCAGTACTTC
-,TRBV29-1,TRBD2,TRBJ2-1,CSVEESAGEVYEQFF,TGCAGCGTTGAGGAATCAGCGGGAGAAGTCTATGAGCAGTTCTTC